The present T cell receptor (beta chain) was sequenced within a study of shared clonotypes between healthy human individuals. Study-wide findings and caveats: Sequencing depth was expected to affect clonotype sharing among donors.

The CDR3 is 12 residues long. In germline, CDR1 is SGHTA, CDR2 FQGNSA. Between the trimmed V and J ends, which lost 5 bases and 3 bases, there was a span of 7 bases. PBMC DNA, left unsorted, was sequenced on ten immunoSEQ deep assay plates. Assay: immunoSEQ multiplex PCR; the TCRdb copy retains only in-frame clones and omits some. The sample gives nearly 500,000 clones, 76% of which show up once; 10% to 15% is in the top ten. In this sample, this clone turned up a few times. Its antigen is not identified. Only Caucasian adults living in Nashville, Tennessee made up the donor group. Unsorted samples, those not sorted, used 75 million to 90 million PBMCs for genomic DNA.

The sample comprised PBMCs. This sequence was found in a woman aged 40-49 years in good health. Some clones in this sample may be carry-over from other donors' samples. The chain recombines TRBV7-2 with TRBJ1-2; TRBD1 might be the D (5 bases). CDR3 DNA sequence: TGTGCCAGCAGCCTACAGGACTATGGCTACACCTTC. It codes for CASSLQDYGYTF.